This T cell receptor beta chain was obtained from a study of T cell responses to AZD1222 COVID-19 vaccine. Study outcomes and limitations: The donors showed a predominance of white British ancestry and of females, with possible underestimation of clonal diversity. Scientists sampled the repertoires only once the peak T cell response had passed.

The CDR3 contains 17 residues. Germline-derived CDR1 and CDR2 are WSHSY and SAAADI. With 3 bases clipped from V and 9 bases from J, the junction kept 8 bases outside the gene matches. TCRdb's table, derived via immunoSEQ multiplex PCR, lists solely in-frame clones and lacks some. Here the sample spans tens of thousands of clones, 60% to 85% being singletons. With respect to this clone: Its target is unknown.

The sequenced sample was peripheral blood, obtained 28 days after the second AZD1222 dose. This sequence was found in an adult who received the AZD1222 COVID-19 vaccine. V usage is TRBV10-2 and J usage is TRBJ2-1; 16 nucleotides agree with TRBD2. CDR3 nucleotides: TGCGCCAGCAGTGACGGGACTAGCGGGAGGGCCGGGGGTGAGCAGTTCTTC. It is translated as CASSDGTSGRAGGEQFF.